The clone carrying this T cell receptor (beta chain) was seen ten or more times. Its antigen is unknown. The CDR3 has 15 residues. V shed 6 bases and J shed 0 bases, with 12 bases lying between them. The germline V gene encodes CDR1 MDHEN and CDR2 SYDVKM. Diagnoses used clinical symptoms, serum thyroxine and TRAb, thyroid ultrasound and orbital computed tomography. Amplification yielded TCR beta CDR3 regions, with RNA transcripts as the source. First-round RT-PCR of the TCR CDR3 relied on the HTBI primer set. TCRdb recomputed calls from the multiplex PCR reads with MiXCR, one row per CDR3 protein. The sample lists 650,000 to 700,000 distinct CDR3 sequences; roughly 17% were seen once. The data were obtained in a study of T cells in Graves' hyperthyroidism and ophthalmopathy. As for the study in general: Any treatment followed the collection of peripheral blood at initial diagnosis.

Notes on the study in general: Expanded thyroid clonotypes (above 0.001) were mostly also found in blood.

The rearrangement links TRBV28 to TRBJ1-5; weak D call: TRBD1 (6 bases). The receptor's source is a man aged 45 to 65 with Graves' hyperthyroidism. The sample consisted of blood. The DNA of the CDR3 is TGTGCCAGCAGGACGAGGACAGTTAGCAATCAGCCCCAGCATTTT. Protein product: CASRTRTVSNQPQHF.